The rows below give T cell receptor beta chains drawn from one sample of a study of blood T cells in healthy people across ages. TCRdb analysed the 5' RACE reads with MiXCR anew, one entry per CDR3 protein. This table has approximately 2,000,000 distinct CDR3 sequences, roughly two fifths appearing once. The sequencing sample was made of blood. These receptors originate from a human donor in good health. CDR3s include the opening cysteine and the closing phenylalanine or tryptophan. The D gene is left open where the match is weak. Rows may omit the clone size; those that give it use once, few, many or a size class.

TRBJ2-3	TRBD1	16	NA	TRBV12-3/TRBV12-4	CASSISQGKNTDTQYF	TGTGCCAGCAGTATTTCACAGGGGAAGAACACAGATACGCAGTATTTT
TRBJ2-3	NA	14	NA	TRBV27	CASRGGWGPDTQYF	TGTGCCAGCCGAGGGGGATGGGGTCCAGATACGCAGTATTTT
TRBJ2-3	NA	11	few	TRBV29-1	CSGSGGNTQYF	TGCAGCGGCTCGGGTGGCAATACGCAGTATTTT
TRBJ1-1	NA	13	NA	TRBV12-3/TRBV12-4	CASSSSVGTEAFF	TGTGCCAGCAGTTCCTCAGTGGGCACTGAAGCTTTCTTT
TRBJ1-5	NA	15	NA	TRBV7-9	CASSPNQGRNQPQHF	TGTGCCAGCAGCCCTAACCAGGGTCGCAATCAGCCCCAGCATTTT
TRBJ2-1	TRBD2	14	NA	TRBV6-4	CASKPGLASNEQFF	TGTGCCAGCAAACCGGGACTAGCGTCCAATGAGCAGTTCTTC
TRBJ2-3	TRBD2	17	NA	TRBV7-8	CASSSPPLAGITDTQYF	TGTGCCAGCAGCTCCCCCCCACTAGCGGGGATTACAGATACGCAGTATTTT
TRBJ2-2	NA	14	NA	TRBV29-1	CSVLSGRNTGELFF	TGCAGCGTTCTCTCGGGCAGAAACACCGGGGAGCTGTTTTTT
TRBJ2-3	NA	15	NA	TRBV4-1	CASNHSGRDTDTQYF	TGCGCCAGCAACCACAGTGGCAGGGATACAGATACGCAGTATTTT
TRBJ2-2	NA	15	NA	TRBV7-2	CASSLIGRLNGELFF	TGTGCCAGCAGCTTAATCGGCCGGTTAAACGGGGAGCTGTTTTTT
TRBJ1-5	TRBD1	15	NA	TRBV5-1	CASSLWTGSDQPQHF	TGCGCCAGCAGCCTCTGGACAGGTTCGGATCAGCCCCAGCATTTT
TRBJ2-4	NA	15	NA	TRBV20-1	CSARDGGKPYNEQYF	TGCAGTGCTAGAGACGGAGGCAAACCCTACAATGAGCAGTACTTC
TRBJ1-1	TRBD1	14	NA	TRBV9	CASSSGDRGRRAFF	TGTGCCAGCAGCTCCGGGGACAGGGGGCGCCGAGCTTTCTTT
TRBJ2-5	NA	13	NA	TRBV9	CASSAIPGETQYF	TGTGCCAGCAGCGCCATCCCCGGGGAGACCCAGTACTTC
TRBJ1-6	NA	17	NA	TRBV27	CASSFDPTINYNSPLHF	TGTGCCAGCAGTTTTGATCCGACGATTAACTATAATTCACCCCTCCACTTT
TRBJ1-2	TRBD1	18	NA	TRBV29-1	CSVIAFQGAVRPNYGYTF	TGCAGCGTTATAGCCTTCCAGGGGGCCGTCCGTCCTAACTATGGCTACACCTTC
TRBJ1-4	NA	15	NA	TRBV3-1	CASSQGSQTIVKLFF	TGTGCCAGCAGCCAAGGATCTCAGACGATCGTCAAACTGTTTTTT
TRBJ1-2	NA	15	NA	TRBV9	CASSVGLQPAYGYTF	TGTGCCAGCAGCGTAGGACTCCAGCCTGCCTATGGCTACACCTTC
TRBJ1-4	NA	16	NA	TRBV7-2	CASSQVRSIRNEKLFF	TGTGCCAGCAGTCAAGTTAGGTCAATCCGTAATGAAAAACTGTTTTTT
TRBJ2-5	NA	13	NA	TRBV20-1	CSAPGVGRETQYF	TGCAGTGCTCCTGGGGTGGGCCGGGAGACCCAGTACTTC
TRBJ2-6	NA	16	NA	TRBV9	CASSVDRHSGANVLTF	TGTGCCAGCAGCGTAGACCGGCACTCTGGGGCCAACGTCCTGACTTTC
TRBJ2-1	NA	11	NA	TRBV9	CASSVEKMEFF	TGTGCCAGCAGCGTAGAAAAGATGGAGTTCTTC